This T cell receptor (beta chain) was observed in a study of T-cell memory formation after mild COVID-19. About the study: The TCR clusters were mostly specific to one donor. Overall study results and limits: Researchers report contracting CD4+ clones mostly in CM and EM, with CD8+ clones in EMRA. Whether day 37 second-wave clones are SARS-CoV-2-specific was not confirmed.

CDR3 length equals 13 residues. Germline CDR1 SEHNR, CDR2 FQNEAQ (reference sequence). V lost 1 base to trimming and J lost 6 bases, with 9 bases between them. One entry per CDR3 protein results from TCRdb running MiXCR on the 5' RACE reads. Among hundreds of thousands of distinct CDR3 sequences listed, 12% to 15% were seen once. About this clonotype: Its antigen is unidentified.

The chain combines TRBV7-9 with TRBJ1-1; D is undetermined. Material for sequencing was PBMCs or a T cell subset sorted from them (not recorded which). This TCR was recovered from a man between 18 and 29 years old who had mild COVID-19 (a few samples of this study predate the infection). Cell type and time point are not known. CDR3 DNA: TGTGCCAGCAGCTTAGGTTGGGAAGCTGAAGCTTTCTTT. It specifies CASSLGWEAEAFF. Looking up the rest from reference TRBV7-9 and TRBJ1-1 gives the full variable domain: DTGVSQNPRHKITKRGQNVTFRCDPISEHNRLYWYRQTLGQGPEFLTYFQNEAQLEKSRLLSDRFSAERPKGSFSTLEIQRTEQGDSAMYLCASSLGWEAEAFFGQGTRLTVV.